The 18 T cell receptor beta chains below come from one sample, sequenced in a study of response to subunit inactivated influenza vaccine. From the RT-PCR reads, TCRdb called clonotypes with MiXCR, one entry per CDR3 protein. The data hold approximately 500,000 distinct CDR3 sequences, with under 25% observed a single time. The sample was also reused in another study, on T cells expressing NK-cell markers. That investigation notes: In generating TCR beta cDNA, 5'RACE template switching with UMIs was used.

This specimen was CD4+ T cells sorted from PBMCs, taken 12 days after vaccination. The source of these receptors is a middle-aged man who received an inactivated influenza vaccine.

The chain couples TRBV7-3 to TRBJ2-1, with D possibly being TRBD2 (5 bases). With 1 base removed from V and 0 bases from J, the gap between germline ends came to 10 bases. The CDR3 length is 16 residues. CDR1 SGHTA and CDR2 FQGTGA come from the germline V gene. The CDR3, as DNA: TGTGCCAGCAGCTTAAGCCCGGGGAGCTCCTACAATGAGCAGTTCTTC. Translated, it gives CASSLSPGSSYNEQFF. Full variable domain (missing parts from reference TRBV7-3 and TRBJ2-1): GAGVSQTPSNKVTEKGKYVELRCDPISGHTALYWYRQSLGQGPEFLIYFQGTGAADDSGLPNDRFFAVRPEGSVSTLKIQRTERGDSAVYLCASSLSPGSSYNEQFFGPGTRLTVL.

This clonotype has only a few counts. Here the CDR3 reads CASSPRTDPGTGELFF. CDR3 coding DNA: TGCGCCAGCAGCCCGAGGACGGATCCGGGCACCGGGGAGCTGTTTTTT. The chain has TRBV5-1 and TRBJ2-2; D gene ambiguous. This CDR3 has 16 residues. The germline CDR1 and CDR2 sequences are SGHRS and YFSETQ. V was cut by 4 bases and J by 4 bases, with 17 bases left in between.

This clonotype appeared a few times. The rearrangement links TRBV11-1 to TRBJ2-3, with D tentatively TRBD1 or TRBD2 (6 bases each). This CDR3 has 20 amino acids. V was trimmed by 7 bases and J by 3 bases, leaving 32 bases between them. Germline V gives CDR1 SGHAT, CDR2 FQDESV (reference sequence). This CDR3 reads CASIKLSRTAETSATDTQYF. The CDR3 region has the DNA TGTGCCAGCATCAAATTGTCTCGGACAGCGGAGACTAGTGCTACAGATACGCAGTATTTT. The whole variable domain, remainder taken from reference TRBV11-1 and TRBJ2-3, is EAEVAQSPRYKITEKSQAVAFWCDPISGHATLYWYRQILGQGPELLVQFQDESVVDDSQLPKDRFSAERLKGVDSTLKIQPAELGDSAMYLCASIKLSRTAETSATDTQYFGPGTRLTVL.

The V gene is TRBV28, the J gene TRBJ2-5; no clear D gene. Germline CDR1 MDHEN, CDR2 SYDVKM. This CDR3 spans 13 amino acids. Trimming stripped 1 base from V and 3 bases from J, with 6 bases between. The CDR3 DNA is TGTGCCAGCAGTTTATTTGCGAAAGAGACCCAGTACTTC. It specifies CASSLFAKETQYF.

The chain is built from TRBV6-1 and TRBJ1-5; D not resolved. The V end lost 0 bases, the J end lost 2 bases, and 20 bases lay between the germline ends. In germline, CDR1 is MNHNS, CDR2 SASEGT. This CDR3 spans 19 amino acids. The CDR3 protein is CASSEAITKTASGNQPQHF. The DNA for the CDR3 is TGTGCCAGCAGTGAAGCGATAACAAAAACGGCTTCGGGCAATCAGCCCCAGCATTTT.

In its sample, this clonotype was seen a few times. The rearrangement joins TRBV3-1 to TRBJ2-7; 7 positions match TRBD1. The length of the CDR3 is 14 residues. CDR1 is LGHDT and CDR2 is YNNKEL in the germline V gene (reference sequence). V shed 4 bases, J shed 1 base, and the junction held 4 bases outside the gene matches. The CDR3 spells CASSRGGQSYEQYF. The CDR3 nucleotides read TGTGCCAGCAGCCGAGGGGGACAGTCCTACGAGCAGTACTTC.

This rearrangement joins TRBV4-1 to TRBJ2-1; possibly TRBD1 for D (5 bases). Germline-derived CDR1 and CDR2 are MGHRA and YSYEKL. There are 15 residues in the CDR3. The V end was cut by 0 bases, the J end by 12 bases, with 18 bases between. CDR3 amino acids: CASSQEPSTAMSQFF. DNA for the CDR3: TGCGCCAGCAGCCAAGAACCATCGACAGCAATGTCGCAGTTCTTC.

This clonotype was detected only a few times. The rearrangement joins TRBV7-6 to TRBJ2-7; 13 bases line up with TRBD2. The CDR3 is 15 residues long. Germline CDR1 is SGHVS and CDR2 is FNYEAQ. Unmatched junction bases numbered 8, after V lost 5 bases and J lost 7 bases. The DNA for the CDR3 is TGTGCCAGCAGCGGTCAGACTAGCGGGAGGAGTGAGCAGTACTTC. Its translation is CASSGQTSGRSEQYF.

V and J are TRBV20-1 and TRBJ2-7, with D hard to call. The V end lost 3 bases, the J end lost 0 bases, and 12 bases lay between the germline ends. Germline values: CDR1 DFQATT, CDR2 SNEGSKA (reference sequence). This CDR3 contains 14 residues. CDR3 DNA: TGCAGTGCTAGTATCCCCCGTGTCTCCTACGAGCAGTACTTC. Translating it yields CSASIPRVSYEQYF.

There are a few counts of this clonotype. The rearrangement links TRBV29-1 to TRBJ2-7, with 7 bases matching TRBD1. V dropped 6 bases and J dropped 1; count of bases not matched to a gene: 6. The CDR3 covers 13 residues. CDR1 is SQVTM and CDR2 is ANQGSEA in the germline V gene. CDR3 in amino acids: CSVRGSLSYEQYF. CDR3 in DNA: TGCAGCGTCAGGGGGTCCCTTTCCTACGAGCAGTACTTC.

The chain links TRBV27 to TRBJ2-1; TRBD1 matches at 12 bases. With V trimmed by 8 bases and J by 6 bases, 5 bases remained unmatched. The CDR3 has 14 residues. The germline CDR1 and CDR2 sequences are MNHEY and SMNVEV (reference sequence). The CDR3 protein is CASGWGQGANEQFF. In nucleotides, the CDR3 is TGTGCCAGCGGGTGGGGACAGGGGGCCAATGAGCAGTTCTTC.

The chain uses TRBV7-2 and TRBJ2-7, with 9 bases lining up with TRBD2. The CDR3 length is 16 residues. Germline trimming cut 5 bases from V and 1 base from J; bases unmatched to any gene: 9. CDR1 and CDR2 from the germline V gene are SGHTA and FQGNSA. CDR3 loop: CASSAQAGGMSYEQYF. Here the CDR3 DNA reads TGTGCCAGCAGCGCCCAAGCGGGAGGTATGTCCTACGAGCAGTACTTC.

The genes are TRBV4-3 and TRBJ2-5; D remains ambiguous. Between the trimmed V and J ends, which lost 1 base and 3 bases, there was a span of 15 bases. The CDR3 loop spans 16 amino acids. The germline CDR1 and CDR2 sequences are LGHNA and YSLEER. This chain's CDR3 is CASSQAVGPGEETQYF. The CDR3 region has the DNA TGCGCCAGCAGCCAAGCGGTAGGGCCTGGGGAAGAGACCCAGTACTTC.

This rearrangement joins TRBV6-4 to TRBJ2-3; the D call may be TRBD1 or TRBD2 (5 bases each). There are 13 residues in the CDR3. Germline V gene data show CDR1 as MRHNA and CDR2 as SNTAGT. The V end was cut by 2 bases, the J end by 6 bases, with 9 bases between. The CDR3 sequence is CASSDGGSDTQYF. CDR3 sequence (DNA): TGTGCCAGCAGTGACGGGGGTTCCGATACGCAGTATTTT.

This clonotype has more than one count but fewer than ten. The chain is built from TRBV12-3 or TRBV12-4 and TRBJ2-5; perhaps D is TRBD1 or TRBD2 (5 bases each). The CDR3 is made up of 13 amino acids. Trimming stripped 8 bases from V and 3 bases from J, with 13 bases between. DNA for the CDR3: TGTGCCAGCCAAATCGGGGCAGAAGAGACCCAGTACTTC. This sequence encodes CASQIGAEETQYF.

This clonotype was recorded a few times. The chain joins TRBV12-3 or TRBV12-4 to TRBJ2-1; 9 bases fit TRBD2. This CDR3 is built from 14 residues. V lost 8 bases and J lost 4; bases outside the gene matches: 6. The CDR3 here is CASSRLAAYNEQFF. The CDR3 nucleotides are TGTGCCAGCTCAAGACTAGCGGCGTACAATGAGCAGTTCTTC.

This clonotype appeared a few times. The chain has TRBV4-3 and TRBJ2-7, with D possibly matching TRBD1 (7 bases). Germline V gene sequence: CDR1 LGHNA, CDR2 YSLEER. V shed 4 bases and J shed 5 bases, with 21 bases lying between them. The CDR3 length is 16 residues. The CDR3 spells CASSPPRRGRRNEQYF. In DNA, the CDR3 is TGCGCCAGCAGCCCCCCTCGGAGGGGGCGAAGGAACGAGCAGTACTTC.

A few counts support this clonotype. This sequence joins TRBV10-3 and TRBJ2-2; 10 nucleotides agree with TRBD1. V lost 6 bases, J lost 6 bases, and 7 bases stayed unmatched. Germline values: CDR1 ENHRY, CDR2 SYGVKD. This CDR3 has 15 residues. The CDR3 DNA sequence: TGTGCCATCAGCAGACAGGGGGCAAACGCCGGGGAGCTGTTTTTT. The encoded protein is CAISRQGANAGELFF.